One and the same sample provided the 27 T cell receptor beta chains below, sequenced in a study of spatial heterogeneity in lung cancer. A single record per CDR3 protein comes from TCRdb applying MiXCR to the 5' RACE reads. Found here are about 1,900 distinct CDR3 sequences, about 22% of them singletons; the top ten hold about 23%. Regarding time point: sample taken at primary tumor resection. This specimen was normal lung tissue next to the tumor, taken at surgery. Receptors originate from a male donor with early-stage non-small cell lung cancer.

V gene TRBV12-3 or TRBV12-4 combines with J gene TRBJ1-5; D gene ambiguous. Trimming left V 3 bases short and J 7 bases short, with 10 bases between. This CDR3 comprises 13 residues. CDR3 in amino acids: CASSFSSGQPQHF. As DNA, the CDR3 is TGTGCCAGCAGTTTCAGCTCGGGCCAGCCCCAGCATTTT.

V gene TRBV28 combines with J gene TRBJ2-3, with TRBD1 identical over 8 bases. CDR1 MDHEN and CDR2 SYDVKM come from the germline V gene. The V gene end was trimmed by 8 bases and the J gene end by 3 bases; junction bases not matched to a gene: 7. There are 14 residues in the CDR3. The CDR3 DNA is TGTGCCAGCGCGGACAGGGCCTTGACAGATACGCAGTATTTT. This sequence encodes CASADRALTDTQYF.

The chain links TRBV6-5 to TRBJ2-3; D ambiguous. This CDR3 comprises 14 residues. The ends were cut back, 0 bases at V and 4 bases at J, with 8 bases in the middle. Germline V gene sequence: CDR1 MNHEY, CDR2 SVGAGI. CDR3 loop: CASSYSQTADTQYF. The CDR3 DNA is TGTGCCAGCAGTTACTCCCAAACAGCAGATACGCAGTATTTT.

Only a few counts were recorded for this clonotype. This chain connects TRBV5-1 to TRBJ2-7; 8 bases line up with TRBD2. In germline, CDR1 is SGHRS, CDR2 YFSETQ. CDR3 length: 16 residues. The V segment lost 4 bases and the J segment 0 bases; nucleotides outside the gene matches: 9. DNA of the CDR3: TGCGCCAGCAGCCGACGCGGGAGGCCCAGCTCCTACGAGCAGTACTTC. This sequence encodes CASSRRGRPSSYEQYF.

Only a few counts were recorded for this clonotype. The chain joins TRBV6-2 or TRBV6-3 to TRBJ2-5; 7 bases fit TRBD1. The germline gives CDR1 MNHEY, CDR2 SVGEGT. Germline trimming cut 6 bases from V and 1 base from J; bases unmatched to any gene: 2. The CDR3 contains 13 residues. The CDR3 region is CASSRDSQETQYF. CDR3 coding DNA: TGTGCCAGCAGCAGGGACAGCCAAGAGACCCAGTACTTC.

This clonotype was counted many times. The chain has TRBV6-5 and TRBJ1-5; TRBD1 might be the D (6 bases). V gave up 6 bases and J gave up 0 bases, with 18 bases separating them. In germline, CDR1 is MNHEY, CDR2 SVGAGI. This CDR3 region has 17 residues. CDR3 in DNA: TGTGCCAGCAGCCCCGAAGGACAGCCAAGTAGCAATCAGCCCCAGCATTTT. Its translation is CASSPEGQPSSNQPQHF.

This clonotype was observed a handful of times. This chain connects TRBV7-2 to TRBJ2-6; D remains ambiguous. Trimming stripped 4 bases from V and 0 bases from J, with 7 bases between. Germline loops: CDR1 SGHTA, CDR2 FQGNSA. This CDR3 is 15 amino acids long. In nucleotides, the CDR3 is TGTGCCAGCAGCTCCTCAGCCTCTGGGGCCAACGTCCTGACTTTC. This sequence encodes CASSSSASGANVLTF.

This clonotype occurred many times. The rearrangement links TRBV28 to TRBJ2-1; 10 positions match TRBD1. From germline, CDR1 is MDHEN and CDR2 SYDVKM. V gave up 8 bases and J gave up 8 bases; unmatched junction bases: 12. CDR3 length equals 15 residues. CDR3 nucleotide sequence: TGTGCCAGCCTGATTAGGGGGACAGGGGTCTATGAGCAGTTCTTC. Amino acids: CASLIRGTGVYEQFF.

The chain recombines TRBV20-1 with TRBJ1-2; TRBD1 aligns across 8 bases. The CDR3 totals 14 residues. The J segment lost 4 bases and the V segment lost 1 base, leaving 5 bases of the junction unmatched. From germline, CDR1 is DFQATT and CDR2 SNEGSKA (reference sequence). In nucleotides, the CDR3 is TGCAGTGCTAGAGGATCTACAGGGGGCTATGGCTACACCTTC. This sequence encodes CSARGSTGGYGYTF.

The J gene is TRBJ1-3, the V gene TRBV28; 11 nucleotides agree with TRBD1. V was pared by 3 bases and J by 4 bases, with 2 bases of the junction left unmatched. Germline-derived CDR1 and CDR2 are MDHEN and SYDVKM. CDR3 length: 15 residues. The CDR3 region has the DNA TGTGCCAGCAGTTTGGACAGGGGGCCAGGAAACACCATATATTTT. The encoded protein is CASSLDRGPGNTIYF.

The CDR3 region has the DNA TGTGCCAGCAGCTTAATAGCGGCTAGCGGGGACCAAGGGAATGAGCAGTTCTTC. Translation gives CASSLIAASGDQGNEQFF. The rearrangement links TRBV7-3 to TRBJ2-1; 9 positions match TRBD2. This CDR3 spans 18 amino acids. The germline gives CDR1 SGHTA, CDR2 FQGTGA. The V and J ends lost 1 base and 7 bases, in that order; junction bases with no gene match: 14.

This clonotype was seen a handful of times. V usage is TRBV7-9 and J usage is TRBJ2-2; perhaps D is TRBD1 or TRBD2 (5 bases each). The V and J ends lost 5 bases and 0 bases respectively, with 10 bases between them. Looked up from germline, CDR1 is SEHNR and CDR2 is FQNEAQ (reference sequence). The CDR3 is 15 amino acids. As DNA, the CDR3 is TGTGCCAGCAGCCCGGGACCGACGAACACCGGGGAGCTGTTTTTT. Protein product: CASSPGPTNTGELFF.

Within the sample, this clonotype is large. This chain uses TRBV18 with TRBJ2-7; 15 bases match TRBD2. Looked up from germline, CDR1 is KGHSH and CDR2 is LQKENI. The CDR3 loop spans 15 amino acids. Germline trimming cut 3 bases from V and 6 bases from J; bases unmatched to any gene: 3. The DNA for the CDR3 is TGTGCCAGCTCACCCGGACTAGCGGGAGGGCGCGAGCAGTACTTC. Protein sequence: CASSPGLAGGREQYF.

This rearrangement joins TRBV6-6 to TRBJ1-6; 7 nucleotides line up with TRBD1. CDR3 size: 13 residues. Germline V gene sequence: CDR1 MNHNY, CDR2 SVGAGI (reference sequence). Trimming cost V 5 bases and J 9 bases; bases outside gene matches: 4. The CDR3 region is CASSPTGISPLHF. The CDR3 nucleotides read TGTGCCAGCAGTCCGACAGGGATTTCACCCCTCCACTTT.

This clonotype turned up a few times. The chain links TRBV28 to TRBJ2-3, with unresolved D. V was pared by 5 bases and J by 3 bases, with 9 bases between. The CDR3 extends over 13 amino acids. The V gene's germline CDR1 is MDHEN and CDR2 SYDVKM. CDR3 DNA sequence: TGTGCCAGCAGTCTCCACACGACAGATACGCAGTATTTT. Its translation is CASSLHTTDTQYF.

This clonotype was picked up a small number of times. The chain recombines TRBV28 with TRBJ2-7, with 8 bases matching TRBD2. With 1 base clipped from V and 2 bases from J, the junction kept 1 base outside the gene matches. There are 14 residues in the CDR3. CDR1 is MDHEN and CDR2 is SYDVKM in the germline V gene. The DNA of the CDR3 is TGTGCCAGCAGTTTATTTAGCGGGACCTACGAGCAGTACTTC. Translated: CASSLFSGTYEQYF.

The J gene is TRBJ2-7, the V gene TRBV14; 12 bases agree with TRBD2. Germline values: CDR1 SGHDN, CDR2 FVKESK. V shed 3 bases and J 0 bases; nucleotides not matched to a gene: 0. This CDR3 has 15 amino acids. The CDR3 here is CASSQGLAGSYEQYF. CDR3 in DNA: TGTGCCAGCAGCCAGGGACTAGCGGGCTCCTACGAGCAGTACTTC.

The chain has TRBV27 and TRBJ2-3, with 7 bases that match TRBD1. The V gene's germline CDR1 is MNHEY and CDR2 SMNVEV (reference sequence). The CDR3 loop spans 16 amino acids. The ends lost 6 bases at V and 0 bases at J; junction bases unmatched: 9. The CDR3: CASSFRGTASTDTQYF. The CDR3 nucleotides read TGTGCCAGCAGCTTTAGAGGGACAGCTAGCACAGATACGCAGTATTTT.

Many counts were recorded for this clonotype. This rearrangement joins TRBV20-1 to TRBJ2-5; D tentatively fits TRBD1 or TRBD2 (6 bases each). Deletions cut 6 bases from V and 4 bases from J, with 12 bases between. The CDR3 has 12 amino acids. The germline CDR1 and CDR2 sequences are DFQATT and SNEGSKA (reference sequence). DNA for the CDR3: TGCAGTGCAGTACAGGGAGGAGAGACCCAGTACTTC. As protein: CSAVQGGETQYF.

This clonotype turned up a few times. V is TRBV28 and J is TRBJ2-5; D possibly corresponds to TRBD2 (6 bases). The CDR3 is made up of 16 amino acids. Germline CDR1 reads MDHEN; CDR2 reads SYDVKM. The V gene lost 5 bases and the J gene lost 2 bases, with 18 bases spanning the gap. CDR3 in DNA: TGTGCCAGCAGTGAACTCGGGACTGACTATCAAGAGACCCAGTACTTC. Its translation is CASSELGTDYQETQYF.

The V call is TRBV7-2, the J call TRBJ2-2; D is perhaps TRBD1 (6 bases). CDR3 length: 15 amino acids. The V end was cut by 5 bases, the J end by 3 bases, with 13 bases between. Germline CDR1 SGHTA, CDR2 FQGNSA. For the CDR3, the DNA is TGTGCCAGCAGCGTAACAGGGACGGACACCGGGGAGCTGTTTTTT. Its protein is CASSVTGTDTGELFF.

The V call is TRBV7-2, the J call TRBJ2-3, with 8 bases identical to TRBD2. CDR1 is SGHTA, CDR2 FQGNSA, per germline. This CDR3 comprises 16 residues. Trimming at V came to 3 bases and at J to 2 bases, leaving 7 bases not matched to a gene. The CDR3 DNA is TGTGCCAGCAGCTTTACTAGCGGAGGATTCACAGATACGCAGTATTTT. The encoded protein is CASSFTSGGFTDTQYF.

This chain connects TRBV29-1 to TRBJ1-1; D not resolved. V lost 2 bases to trimming and J lost 8 bases, with 6 bases between them. From germline, CDR1 is SQVTM and CDR2 ANQGSEA. There are 10 residues in the CDR3. CDR3 sequence reads: CSVERTEAFF. DNA of the CDR3: TGCAGCGTTGAAAGGACGGAAGCTTTCTTT.

The rearrangement joins TRBV9 to TRBJ2-3, with 8 bases matching TRBD1. In germline, CDR1 is SGDLS, CDR2 YYNGEE. This CDR3 region has 16 residues. After removal of 4 bases from V and 2 bases from J, the junction contained 9 bases not matched to a gene. CDR3 in amino acids: CASSPGQGAITDTQYF. CDR3 sequence (DNA): TGTGCCAGCAGCCCGGGTCAGGGGGCGATCACAGATACGCAGTATTTT.

V gene TRBV6-5 combines with J gene TRBJ2-1; 10 bases are a match to TRBD2. The J segment lost 3 bases and the V segment lost 2 bases, leaving 7 bases of the junction unmatched. There are 17 residues in the CDR3. The V gene's germline CDR1 is MNHEY and CDR2 SVGAGI. CDR3 region: CASSYEGLAGDYNEQFF. The CDR3 nucleotides are TGTGCCAGCAGTTACGAGGGGCTAGCGGGAGACTACAATGAGCAGTTCTTC.

At least ten counts were recorded for this clonotype. V and J are TRBV7-2 and TRBJ2-5; 11 bases map to TRBD2. The J segment lost 9 bases and the V segment lost 1 base, leaving 1 base of the junction unmatched. This CDR3 is 13 amino acids long. Germline assignment: CDR1 SGHTA and CDR2 FQGNSA. DNA for the CDR3: TGTGCCAGCAGCTTAGAACTAGCGGGGGCCCAGTACTTC. This encodes CASSLELAGAQYF.

This clonotype was picked up a small number of times. The DNA for the CDR3 is TGTGCCAGCAGTTTAATGGAGGCAGATACGCAGTATTTT. It translates to CASSLMEADTQYF. The chain combines TRBV6-2 or TRBV6-3 with TRBJ2-3; the D gene is possibly TRBD2 (5 bases). V was clipped by 4 bases and J by 4 bases, with 9 bases between them. Germline CDR1 reads MNHEY; CDR2 reads SVGEGT. This CDR3 comprises 13 residues.